This is a list of T cell receptor beta chains from one sample in a study of cytomegalovirus exposure and HLA in healthy donors. Method: immunoSEQ multiplex PCR; TCRdb's copy keeps in-frame clones and lacks some. The sample yields roughly 190,000 clones, less than 85% seen once. The specimen sequenced was PBMCs. These receptors came from a girl aged 5 to 17 in good health and CMV-seropositive. CDR3s include the opening cysteine and the closing phenylalanine or tryptophan. The D gene is left open where the match is weak. Not every row has a clone size; where given, it reads once, few, many or a size class.

d_gene: .
j_gene: TRBJ2-3
v_gene: TRBV9
abundance: .
CDR3aa: CASSVQTGDTQYF
CDR3nt: TGTGCCAGCAGCGTACAGACGGGGGATACGCAGTATTTT

d_gene: .
j_gene: TRBJ1-1
v_gene: TRBV27
abundance: .
CDR3aa: CASSLSPGTEAFF
CDR3nt: TGTGCCAGCAGTTTATCACCGGGGACTGAAGCTTTCTTT

d_gene: TRBD2
j_gene: TRBJ2-1
v_gene: TRBV18
abundance: .
CDR3aa: CASSPSGGIFNEQFF
CDR3nt: TGTGCCAGCTCACCTAGCGGGGGGATCTTCAATGAGCAGTTCTTC

d_gene: TRBD2
j_gene: TRBJ2-1
v_gene: TRBV10-3
abundance: once
CDR3aa: CAISAGTSGNEQFF
CDR3nt: TGTGCCATCAGTGCTGGGACTAGCGGGAATGAGCAGTTCTTC

d_gene: TRBD2
j_gene: TRBJ2-4
v_gene: TRBV9
abundance: .
CDR3aa: CASSVGLGTSGGVVQYF
CDR3nt: TGTGCCAGCAGCGTAGGCTTAGGGACTAGCGGGGGAGTCGTTCAGTACTTC

d_gene: TRBD1
j_gene: TRBJ1-1
v_gene: TRBV2
abundance: few
CDR3aa: CASREQGTLEAFF
CDR3nt: TGTGCCAGCCGAGAACAGGGGACTCTTGAAGCTTTCTTT

d_gene: TRBD2
j_gene: TRBJ2-1
v_gene: TRBV6-1
abundance: .
CDR3aa: CASSDASGLAGYNEQFF
CDR3nt: TGTGCCAGCAGTGACGCCTCGGGACTAGCGGGGTACAATGAGCAGTTCTTC

d_gene: .
j_gene: TRBJ2-6
v_gene: TRBV10-3
abundance: few
CDR3aa: CAIRQESGANVLTF
CDR3nt: TGTGCCATCCGACAGGAGTCTGGGGCCAACGTCCTGACTTTC

d_gene: .
j_gene: TRBJ2-3
v_gene: TRBV11-2
abundance: .
CDR3aa: CASSLDWVLERATSTDTQYF
CDR3nt: TGTGCCAGCAGCTTAGATTGGGTACTAGAGAGGGCCACTAGCACAGATACGCAGTATTTT

d_gene: .
j_gene: TRBJ1-1
v_gene: TRBV6-1
abundance: .
CDR3aa: CASRFYSGNTEAFF
CDR3nt: TGTGCCAGCCGGTTCTATTCCGGGAACACTGAAGCTTTCTTT

d_gene: .
j_gene: TRBJ2-1
v_gene: TRBV5-1
abundance: .
CDR3aa: CASSSPTLRNEQFF
CDR3nt: TGCGCCAGCAGCTCGCCCACCCTGAGGAATGAGCAGTTCTTC

d_gene: TRBD2
j_gene: TRBJ2-5
v_gene: TRBV5-1
abundance: .
CDR3aa: CASSLTIAGGPETQYF
CDR3nt: TGCGCCAGCAGCTTGACCATAGCGGGGGGGCCGGAGACCCAGTACTTC

d_gene: TRBD1
j_gene: TRBJ2-5
v_gene: TRBV5-1
abundance: once
CDR3aa: CASSLLQGAAETQYF
CDR3nt: TGCGCCAGCAGCTTGTTGCAGGGGGCAGCAGAGACCCAGTACTTC

d_gene: .
j_gene: TRBJ1-4
v_gene: TRBV11-2
abundance: .
CDR3aa: CASSLSTGSNEKLFF
CDR3nt: TGTGCCAGCAGCTTATCAACAGGCTCAAATGAAAAACTGTTTTTT

d_gene: TRBD1
j_gene: TRBJ2-5
v_gene: TRBV2
abundance: few
CDR3aa: CASRRQGSGETQYF
CDR3nt: TGTGCCAGCAGGCGACAGGGATCTGGGGAGACCCAGTACTTC

d_gene: .
j_gene: TRBJ2-1
v_gene: TRBV10-1
abundance: .
CDR3aa: CASSLDSNNEQFF
CDR3nt: TGCGCCAGCAGCTTGGACAGTAACAATGAGCAGTTCTTC

d_gene: .
j_gene: TRBJ1-5
v_gene: TRBV6-1
abundance: .
CDR3aa: CASSQDTNQPQHF
CDR3nt: TGTGCCAGCAGTCAGGACACCAATCAGCCCCAGCATTTT

d_gene: TRBD1
j_gene: TRBJ1-2
v_gene: TRBV5-8
abundance: .
CDR3aa: CASSLDRSTGANYGYTF
CDR3nt: TGTGCCAGCAGCTTGGACAGGTCAACAGGGGCCAACTATGGCTACACCTTC

d_gene: TRBD1
j_gene: TRBJ2-1
v_gene: TRBV19
abundance: .
CDR3aa: CASTPRGQGVNEQFF
CDR3nt: TGTGCCAGTACCCCAAGGGGACAGGGGGTCAATGAGCAGTTCTTC

d_gene: .
j_gene: TRBJ2-7
v_gene: TRBV18
abundance: .
CDR3aa: CASSPPSLIYEQYF
CDR3nt: TGTGCCAGCTCACCACCAAGCCTAATCTACGAGCAGTACTTC

d_gene: .
j_gene: TRBJ2-4
v_gene: TRBV7-8
abundance: .
CDR3aa: CASSLAQGTTNLAKNIQYF
CDR3nt: TGTGCCAGCAGCTTAGCGCAGGGGACGACTAATCTAGCCAAAAACATTCAGTACTTC

d_gene: .
j_gene: TRBJ2-7
v_gene: TRBV4-3
abundance: .
CDR3aa: CASSQALEGEQYF
CDR3nt: TGCGCCAGCAGCCAAGCTCTGGAGGGCGAGCAGTACTTC

d_gene: .
j_gene: TRBJ2-7
v_gene: TRBV6-5
abundance: .
CDR3aa: CASSYSTVREQYF
CDR3nt: TGTGCCAGCAGTTACTCGACCGTGAGGGAGCAGTACTTC

d_gene: .
j_gene: TRBJ1-1
v_gene: TRBV4-3
abundance: once
CDR3aa: CASSGTRNTEAFF
CDR3nt: TGCGCCAGCAGCGGGACTCGAAACACTGAAGCTTTCTTT

d_gene: .
j_gene: TRBJ1-1
v_gene: TRBV12-5
abundance: .
CDR3aa: CASGLVPAGEGAFF
CDR3nt: TGTGCTAGTGGTTTGGTACCTGCCGGAGAGGGAGCTTTCTTT

d_gene: .
j_gene: TRBJ2-1
v_gene: TRBV9
abundance: .
CDR3aa: CASRADSSNEQFF
CDR3nt: TGTGCCAGCCGCGCGGACAGCTCCAATGAGCAGTTCTTC

d_gene: .
j_gene: TRBJ2-3
v_gene: TRBV4-2
abundance: .
CDR3aa: CASSQEWTLVTDTQYF
CDR3nt: TGTGCCAGCAGCCAAGAGTGGACTCTTGTAACAGATACGCAGTATTTT

d_gene: .
j_gene: TRBJ1-5
v_gene: TRBV27
abundance: .
CDR3aa: CASSLSLGTGPQHF
CDR3nt: TGTGCCAGCAGTTTATCATTGGGCACCGGGCCCCAGCATTTT

d_gene: .
j_gene: TRBJ2-2
v_gene: TRBV6-5
abundance: .
CDR3aa: CASSYSRPPETGELFF
CDR3nt: TGTGCCAGCAGTTACTCCAGACCACCGGAGACCGGGGAGCTGTTTTTT

d_gene: .
j_gene: TRBJ2-6
v_gene: TRBV5-1
abundance: .
CDR3aa: CASSLQAYSYTGANVLTF
CDR3nt: TGCGCCAGCAGCTTACAGGCCTATTCGTATACTGGGGCCAACGTCCTGACTTTC

d_gene: TRBD2
j_gene: TRBJ2-5
v_gene: TRBV6-5
abundance: .
CDR3aa: CASSPGGSAETQYF
CDR3nt: TGTGCCAGCAGCCCCGGGGGGAGCGCAGAGACCCAGTACTTC

d_gene: .
j_gene: TRBJ1-3
v_gene: TRBV27
abundance: .
CDR3aa: CASALPEASGNTIYF
CDR3nt: TGTGCCAGCGCATTGCCGGAGGCCTCTGGAAACACCATATATTTT

d_gene: .
j_gene: TRBJ1-4
v_gene: TRBV5-8
abundance: .
CDR3aa: CASSPGPRGIGELFF
CDR3nt: TGTGCCAGCAGCCCAGGCCCGAGGGGGATCGGGGAACTGTTTTTT

d_gene: .
j_gene: TRBJ2-2
v_gene: TRBV14
abundance: .
CDR3aa: CASSQEGSGNTGELFF
CDR3nt: TGTGCCAGCAGCCAAGAGGGTAGCGGGAACACCGGGGAGCTGTTTTTT

d_gene: .
j_gene: TRBJ2-3
v_gene: TRBV25-1
abundance: few
CDR3aa: CASSSRTARSTDTQYF
CDR3nt: TGTGCCAGCAGCTCCCGGACAGCTAGGTCCACAGATACGCAGTATTTT

d_gene: TRBD1
j_gene: TRBJ2-2
v_gene: TRBV4-3
abundance: .
CDR3aa: CASSQGDRDTGELFF
CDR3nt: TGCGCCAGCAGCCAAGGAGACAGGGACACCGGGGAGCTGTTTTTT

d_gene: TRBD1
j_gene: TRBJ1-5
v_gene: TRBV6-4
abundance: .
CDR3aa: CASSDGTGQHF
CDR3nt: TGTGCCAGCAGCGACGGGACAGGGCAGCATTTT

d_gene: TRBD1
j_gene: TRBJ1-5
v_gene: TRBV4-2
abundance: few
CDR3aa: CASSQEFGGTGRQPQHF
CDR3nt: TGTGCCAGCAGCCAAGAATTCGGTGGGACAGGGCGTCAGCCCCAGCATTTT

d_gene: .
j_gene: TRBJ1-5
v_gene: TRBV27
abundance: .
CDR3aa: CASSPGTGQPQHF
CDR3nt: TGTGCCAGCAGCCCCGGGACTGGTCAGCCCCAGCATTTT

d_gene: TRBD2
j_gene: TRBJ2-3
v_gene: TRBV11-3
abundance: .
CDR3aa: CASTAGTSFTDTQYF
CDR3nt: TGTGCCAGCACCGCCGGGACTAGCTTCACAGATACGCAGTATTTT

d_gene: TRBD1
j_gene: TRBJ1-1
v_gene: TRBV6-6
abundance: .
CDR3aa: CASSSGQGNTEAFF
CDR3nt: TGTGCCAGCAGTTCGGGACAGGGGAACACTGAAGCTTTCTTT

d_gene: .
j_gene: TRBJ1-1
v_gene: TRBV19
abundance: .
CDR3aa: CASSIGMGPGTEAFF
CDR3nt: TGTGCCAGTAGTATAGGGATGGGTCCGGGCACTGAAGCTTTCTTT

d_gene: TRBD1
j_gene: TRBJ2-7
v_gene: TRBV7-9
abundance: .
CDR3aa: CASSSGTDVFYEQYF
CDR3nt: TGTGCCAGCAGCTCGGGGACAGACGTCTTCTACGAGCAGTACTTC

d_gene: TRBD2
j_gene: TRBJ2-1
v_gene: TRBV4-3
abundance: .
CDR3aa: CASSHASGGPHEQFF
CDR3nt: TGCGCCAGCAGCCATGCTAGCGGGGGGCCTCATGAGCAGTTCTTC

d_gene: TRBD2
j_gene: TRBJ2-3
v_gene: TRBV4-2
abundance: .
CDR3aa: CASSQELAGGPRDTQYF
CDR3nt: TGTGCCAGCAGCCAGGAACTAGCGGGGGGCCCCCGGGATACGCAGTATTTT

d_gene: .
j_gene: TRBJ1-3
v_gene: TRBV4-3
abundance: .
CDR3aa: CASSQSTASSGNTIYF
CDR3nt: TGCGCCAGCAGCCAATCTACAGCTTCCTCTGGAAACACCATATATTTT